Following are 26 T cell receptor beta chains from one sample sequenced in a study of cytomegalovirus exposure and HLA in healthy donors. In the PCR, 60 Vbeta and 13 Jbeta primers were used. Generated by immunoSEQ multiplex PCR, the TCRdb table keeps only in-frame clones and is missing some. The profile shows about 150,000 clones, around 72% of them singletons. The sample was PBMCs. The receptors here all came from a man aged 45 to 65 in good health and CMV-seropositive.

This clone has just one count. The chain is built from TRBV6-5 and TRBJ2-1; weak D call: TRBD1 (6 bases). The germline V and J ends were trimmed by 5 bases and 4 bases, with 12 bases remaining between them. The germline gives CDR1 MNHEY, CDR2 SVGAGI. The CDR3 has 14 amino acids. The CDR3 DNA reads as TGTGCCAGCAGTGTGACAGGAGAGTACAATGAGCAGTTCTTC. Translating it yields CASSVTGEYNEQFF.

As for this clone: Other DNA variants within this sample encode the same CDR3. The V call is TRBV7-2, the J call TRBJ2-3; D remains unclear. V was trimmed by 2 bases and J by 4 bases, leaving 4 bases between them. The CDR3 covers 12 residues. Germline V gene data show CDR1 as SGHTA and CDR2 as FQGNSA. Written as DNA, the CDR3 is TGTGCCAGCAGCTTACTAGCAGATACGCAGTATTTT. It encodes CASSLLADTQYF.

The J gene is TRBJ2-5, the V gene TRBV6-5, with unresolved D. Germline CDR1 MNHEY, CDR2 SVGAGI. This CDR3 has 11 amino acids. Trimming stripped 6 bases from V and 5 bases from J, with 7 bases between. The CDR3 nucleotides read TGTGCCAGCAGCAACGGGGAGACCCAGTACTTC. Translating it yields CASSNGETQYF.

The chain recombines TRBV11-3 with TRBJ1-1; TRBD1 might be the D (5 bases). This CDR3 has 13 amino acids. V was trimmed by 5 bases and J by 10 bases, leaving 17 bases between them. Germline V gives CDR1 SGHNT, CDR2 YENEEA. The CDR3 loop reads CASSEGGAPGAFF. CDR3 DNA sequence: TGTGCCAGCAGCGAGGGCGGGGCCCCCGGAGCTTTCTTT.

The genes are TRBV6-5 and TRBJ1-5, with TRBD1 matching over 7 bases. Germline CDR1 MNHEY, CDR2 SVGAGI. The CDR3 is made up of 15 amino acids. The V gene end was trimmed by 6 bases and the J gene end by 7 bases; junction bases not matched to a gene: 12. Here the CDR3 reads CASRPQGRGPQPQHF. The CDR3, as DNA: TGTGCCAGCAGACCACAGGGTAGGGGGCCGCAGCCCCAGCATTTT.

The rearrangement links TRBV11-3 to TRBJ2-5; 10 bases line up with TRBD1. This CDR3 region has 12 residues. Germline-derived CDR1 and CDR2 are SGHNT and YENEEA. With 8 bases clipped from V and 4 bases from J, the junction kept 1 base outside the gene matches. The CDR3 coding sequence is TGTGCCAGCGGGGACAGGGGAGAGACCCAGTACTTC. The encoded protein is CASGDRGETQYF. Based on the CDR3 plus reference TRBV11-3 and TRBJ2-5, the full variable domain is EAGVVQSPRYKIIEKKQPVAFWCNPISGHNTLYWYLQNLGQGPELLIRYENEEAVDDSQLPKDRFSAERLKGVDSTLKIQPAELGDSAVYLCASGDRGETQYFGPGTRLLVL.

This clone was picked up one time. The gene calls are TRBV7-9 and TRBJ2-1; possibly TRBD2 for D (6 bases). The CDR3 contains 16 residues. V lost 5 bases and J lost 5, with 19 bases in between. Germline-derived CDR1 and CDR2 are SEHNR and FQNEAQ (reference sequence). CDR3 sequence (DNA): TGTGCCAGCAGCCGGAGCCTCCGGGACTCGGACAATGAGCAGTTCTTC. This sequence encodes CASSRSLRDSDNEQFF. The variable domain in full, completed from reference TRBV7-9 and TRBJ2-1, reads DTGVSQNPRHKITKRGQNVTFRCDPISEHNRLYWYRQTLGQGPEFLTYFQNEAQLEKSRLLSDRFSAERPKGSFSTLEIQRTEQGDSAMYLCASSRSLRDSDNEQFFGPGTRLTVL.

V usage is TRBV18 and J usage is TRBJ2-7; TRBD1 agrees at 7 bases. Trimming cost V 1 base and J 0 bases; bases outside gene matches: 6. Germline CDR1 and CDR2: KGHSH and LQKENI. This CDR3 has 16 residues. Here the CDR3 reads CASSPLSTGSSYEQYF. CDR3 nucleotide sequence: TGTGCCAGCTCACCACTCTCGACAGGGAGCTCCTACGAGCAGTACTTC.

The chain uses TRBV4-1 and TRBJ1-5, with D possibly TRBD1 on 6 matching bases. V gave up 4 bases and J gave up 4 bases, with 14 bases separating them. The CDR3 length is 15 residues. The germline gives CDR1 MGHRA, CDR2 YSYEKL. The CDR3 nucleotides are TGCGCCAGCAGCCTTAGAAAGGGGGGGAATCAGCCCCAGCATTTT. Translation gives CASSLRKGGNQPQHF.

This chain uses TRBV6-7 with TRBJ2-1; 8 bases match TRBD1. TRBV6-7 qualifies as an ORF whose function is uncertain. CDR3 length: 17 amino acids. V lost 6 bases, J lost 3 bases, and 13 bases stayed unmatched. In nucleotides, the CDR3 is TGTGCCAGCAGATTCTATTGGACAGGGATCTGCTACAATGAGCAGTTCTTC. Translating it yields CASRFYWTGICYNEQFF.

This chain uses TRBV2 with TRBJ2-7, with 8 bases fitting TRBD1. V was clipped by 7 bases and J by 7 bases; unmatched bases: 15. This CDR3 spans 15 amino acids. Germline-derived CDR1 and CDR2 are SNHLY and FYNNEI. The CDR3 is CASTSGDRRTSEQYF. Here the CDR3 DNA reads TGTGCCAGCACATCAGGGGACAGGCGGACCTCGGAGCAGTACTTC. The full variable domain, with the rest looked up from reference TRBV2 and TRBJ2-7, is EPEVTQTPSHQVTQMGQEVILRCVPISNHLYFYWYRQILGQKVEFLVSFYNNEISEKSEIFDDQFSVERPDGSNFTLKIRSTKLEDSAMYFCASTSGDRRTSEQYFGPGTRLTVT.

J is TRBJ2-7 and V is TRBV12-5; perhaps TRBD1 as D (6 bases). The V gene's germline CDR1 is LGHNT and CDR2 FRNRAP. The V gene lost 6 bases and the J gene lost 2 bases, with 14 bases spanning the gap. There are 14 residues in the CDR3. CDR3 DNA: TGTGCTAGTGGCCCCAGGGGAGCCCCCTACGAGCAGTACTTC. It encodes CASGPRGAPYEQYF.

The V and J genes are TRBV5-1 and TRBJ2-1; D gene unclear. Looked up from germline, CDR1 is SGHRS and CDR2 is YFSETQ. The CDR3 has 11 residues. Trimming removed 2 bases at V and 8 bases at J, with 5 bases between. CDR3 nucleotide sequence: TGCGCCAGCAGCTTTTCGGATGAGCAGTTCTTC. It yields the protein CASSFSDEQFF.

The rearrangement links TRBV14 to TRBJ2-7, with D maybe TRBD1 (5 bases). CDR1 SGHDN and CDR2 FVKESK come from the germline V gene. The CDR3 runs 15 residues. The germline V and J ends were trimmed by 2 bases and 5 bases, with 16 bases remaining between them. CDR3 in DNA: TGTGCCAGCAGCCAATTCTCTTTCTTAGGGGACGAGCAGTACTTC. Residues: CASSQFSFLGDEQYF.

Points on this clone: This same CDR3 is encoded by further DNA sequences in the sample. In nucleotides, the CDR3 is TGTGCCAGCAGTCTAAGGGGTTACAATGAGCAGTTCTTC. Its translation: CASSLRGYNEQFF. The V and J genes are TRBV27 and TRBJ2-1, with a possible D match to TRBD1 (5 bases). Between the trimmed V and J ends, which lost 5 bases and 4 bases, there was a span of 9 bases. This CDR3 comprises 13 residues. CDR1 and CDR2 from the germline V gene are MNHEY and SMNVEV (reference sequence).

This clone was seen a few times. V gene TRBV5-1 combines with J gene TRBJ2-5, with D unclear. Trimming shortened V by 1 base and J by 1 base, and 5 bases separated the two germline ends. Germline lookup yields CDR1 SGHRS and CDR2 YFSETQ. This CDR3 has 13 amino acids. CDR3 protein: CASSLTVQETQYF. CDR3 DNA sequence: TGCGCCAGCAGCTTGACAGTCCAAGAGACCCAGTACTTC.

The chain links TRBV29-1 to TRBJ2-4; no clear D gene. Germline CDR1 is SQVTM and CDR2 is ANQGSEA. CDR3 size: 11 residues. V was shortened by 1 base and J by 6 bases, with 4 bases between the two germline ends. The CDR3 DNA reads as TGCAGCGTTGAAGTCCGAAACATTCAGTACTTC. This encodes CSVEVRNIQYF.

V and J are TRBV5-1 and TRBJ2-7; D is perhaps TRBD1 (5 bases). The CDR3 sequence is 13 residues long. Between the trimmed V and J ends, which lost 4 bases and 0 bases, there was a span of 8 bases. Germline CDR1 is SGHRS and CDR2 is YFSETQ. CDR3 DNA sequence: TGCGCCAGCAGCACTGACAGCTCCTACGAGCAGTACTTC. Encoded protein: CASSTDSSYEQYF.

The V gene is TRBV7-2, the J gene TRBJ2-7, with TRBD2 identical over 7 bases. The CDR3 has 15 residues. Germline V gene sequence: CDR1 SGHTA, CDR2 FQGNSA. V lost 1 base, J lost 2 bases, and 5 bases stayed unmatched. The CDR3: CASSLGGGEAYEQYF. Here the CDR3 DNA reads TGTGCCAGCAGCTTAGGCGGGGGAGAAGCCTACGAGCAGTACTTC.

V gene TRBV12-5 combines with J gene TRBJ2-2, with 9 bases matching TRBD1. This CDR3 contains 15 residues. The germline CDR1 and CDR2 sequences are LGHNT and FRNRAP. V shed 4 bases and J 5 bases; nucleotides not matched to a gene: 5. The CDR3 region has the DNA TGTGCTAGTGGTTCACAGGGGGCTAAGACCGGGGAGCTGTTTTTT. Encoded protein: CASGSQGAKTGELFF.

This clone was observed a few times. The chain is built from TRBV29-1 and TRBJ2-5; TRBD1 is a possible D gene (6 bases). V was trimmed by 5 bases and J by 4 bases, leaving 14 bases between them. Germline V gene data show CDR1 as SQVTM and CDR2 as ANQGSEA. This CDR3 is built from 13 residues. The CDR3 coding sequence is TGCAGCGTTCCGGGACACCAAAGAGAGACCCAGTACTTC. This translates into CSVPGHQRETQYF.

The chain recombines TRBV19 with TRBJ2-7; weak D call: TRBD1 (6 bases). The length of the CDR3 is 16 residues. Germline V gene sequence: CDR1 LNHDA, CDR2 SQIVND (reference sequence). V dropped 4 bases and J dropped 0 bases, with 16 bases sitting between them. CDR3: CASSTAHDRISYEQYF. The CDR3, as DNA: TGTGCCAGTAGTACCGCCCACGACAGGATCTCCTACGAGCAGTACTTC. The entire variable domain, with the rest obtained from reference TRBV19 and TRBJ2-7, is as follows: DGGITQSPKYLFRKEGQNVTLSCEQNLNHDAMYWYRQDPGQGLRLIYYSQIVNDFQKGDIAEGYSVSREKKESFPLTVTSAQKNPTAFYLCASSTAHDRISYEQYFGPGTRLTVT.

This clone has just a few counts. This rearrangement joins TRBV5-4 to TRBJ2-3, with 8 bases matching TRBD1. Per germline, CDR1 SGHNT and CDR2 YYREEE (reference sequence). CDR3 size: 14 residues. V shed 6 bases, J shed 4 bases, and the junction held 7 bases outside the gene matches. The CDR3 sequence: CASIKQGVADTQYF. The CDR3 DNA reads as TGTGCCAGCATTAAACAGGGGGTCGCAGATACGCAGTATTTT.

The J gene is TRBJ2-7, the V gene TRBV5-6; the D is unclear. CDR3 length equals 11 residues. V was shortened by 2 bases and J by 6 bases, with 6 bases between the two germline ends. Looked up from germline, CDR1 is SGHDT and CDR2 is YYEEEE. CDR3 region: CASSFVSEQYF. CDR3 bases: TGTGCCAGCAGCTTCGTGTCCGAGCAGTACTTC.

In this sample, this clone turned up once. The chain links TRBV7-2 to TRBJ2-3; D unclear. The V end lost 3 bases, the J end lost 0 bases, and 10 bases lay between the germline ends. CDR1 and CDR2 (germline): SGHTA, FQGNSA. This CDR3 spans 15 amino acids. CDR3 sequence reads: CASSFQLSSTDTQYF. The CDR3 DNA sequence: TGTGCCAGCAGCTTTCAACTAAGTAGCACAGATACGCAGTATTTT.

The chain is built from TRBV28 and TRBJ2-3; TRBD1 aligns across 9 bases. The CDR3 is 16 residues long. CDR1 and CDR2 (germline): MDHEN, SYDVKM. Trimming at V came to 5 bases and at J to 0 bases, leaving 6 bases not matched to a gene. The CDR3 loop is CASSGDRVDSTDTQYF. The CDR3 DNA reads TGTGCCAGCAGTGGGGACAGGGTTGACAGCACAGATACGCAGTATTTT. Full variable domain (remainder filled in from reference TRBV28 and TRBJ2-3): DVKVTQSSRYLVKRTGEKVFLECVQDMDHENMFWYRQDPGLGLRLIYFSYDVKMKEKGDIPEGYSVSREKKERFSLILESASTNQTSMYLCASSGDRVDSTDTQYFGPGTRLTVL.